The 27 T cell receptor beta chains below all came from one sample that was sequenced in a study of long-term antiretroviral therapy in people with HIV. An immunoSEQ assay, version v3.0, was performed at survey level. TCRdb's table, derived via immunoSEQ multiplex PCR, lists solely in-frame clones and lacks some. The repertoire includes roughly 17,000 clones, about nine tenths of them detected once, and around a tenth sits in the top ten. The sequences come from unsorted PBMCs, collected 3 years after starting antiretroviral therapy. The receptor source for this set is a man aged 45-60 years with HIV.

The chain has TRBV4-1 and TRBJ2-3, with D possibly matching TRBD2 (5 bases). V was cut by 2 bases and J by 0 bases, with 9 bases left in between. The CDR3 runs 15 residues. From germline, CDR1 is MGHRA and CDR2 YSYEKL. Here the CDR3 reads CASSQRASSTDTQYF. Written as DNA, the CDR3 is TGCGCCAGCAGCCAAAGGGCTAGCAGCACAGATACGCAGTATTTT.

The CDR3, as DNA: TGTGCCAGCAGTTACTCCCAGGGGGAAAGAGCTTTCTTT. Amino acids: CASSYSQGERAFF. The genes are TRBV6-5 and TRBJ1-1; 7 bases match TRBD1. The CDR3 consists of 13 residues. J was trimmed by 10 bases and V by 0 bases; bases with no gene match: 5. Germline CDR1 and CDR2: MNHEY and SVGAGI.

This clone was seen only a few times. The gene calls are TRBV4-3 and TRBJ2-7, with TRBD2 as a possible D gene (5 bases). V lost 0 bases and J 3 bases, leaving 12 bases between the germline ends. This CDR3 spans 15 amino acids. Germline CDR1 and CDR2: LGHNA and YSLEER. CDR3 DNA: TGCGCCAGCAGCCAAGATGGGAGTCCCTTCTACGAGCAGTACTTC. Translated, it gives CASSQDGSPFYEQYF.

The J gene is TRBJ1-1, the V gene TRBV9, with a weak D call TRBD1 (5 bases). The ends were cut back, 2 bases at V and 3 bases at J, with 8 bases in the middle. CDR1 is SGDLS, CDR2 YYNGEE, per germline. There are 13 residues in the CDR3. For the CDR3, the DNA is TGTGCCAGCAGCGTGGGGGGGGACACTGAAGCTTTCTTT. This translates into CASSVGGDTEAFF.

This clone has more than one count but fewer than ten. The chain carries TRBV30 and TRBJ1-2, with a possible D match to TRBD1 (6 bases). Per germline, CDR1 GTSNPN and CDR2 SVGIG (reference sequence). CDR3 length: 11 residues. V was clipped by 2 bases and J by 7 bases, with 8 bases between them. CDR3 amino acids: CAWSSGAGYTF. The DNA for the CDR3 is TGTGCCTGGAGTTCAGGGGCTGGCTACACCTTC.

This chain links TRBV7-8 with TRBJ2-3; D may be TRBD2 (7 bases). Germline V gives CDR1 SGHVS, CDR2 FQNEAQ. The CDR3 totals 19 residues. Trimming cost V 0 bases and J 0 bases, with 19 bases left between them. CDR3 amino acids: CASSLARGMTSRSTDTQYF. The CDR3 DNA follows: TGTGCCAGCAGCTTAGCGAGGGGGATGACTAGCAGGAGCACAGATACGCAGTATTTT. The whole variable domain, filled in from reference TRBV7-8 and TRBJ2-3, reads GAGVSQSPRYKVAKRGQDVALRCDPISGHVSLFWYQQALGQGPEFLTYFQNEAQLDKSGLPSDRFFAERPEGSVSTLKIQRTQQEDSAVYLCASSLARGMTSRSTDTQYFGPGTRLTVL.

This chain links TRBV18 with TRBJ1-2; D gene unclear. Trimming removed 3 bases at V and 3 bases at J, with 8 bases between. CDR1 is KGHSH, CDR2 LQKENI, per germline. This CDR3 spans 13 amino acids. In DNA form, the CDR3 reads TGTGCCAGCTCACCCGACGGACACTATGGCTACACCTTC. Protein sequence: CASSPDGHYGYTF.

The chain is built from TRBV10-2 and TRBJ1-1, with a tentative D call TRBD1 (6 bases). With 6 bases removed from V and 1 base from J, the gap between germline ends came to 15 bases. Germline lookup yields CDR1 WSHSY and CDR2 SAAADI. The CDR3 sequence is 15 residues long. CDR3 region: CASRPAGVSNTEAFF. DNA for the CDR3: TGCGCCAGCAGGCCGGCAGGGGTTTCGAACACTGAAGCTTTCTTT.

J is TRBJ2-1 and V is TRBV9, with 10 bases identical to TRBD1. Unmatched junction bases numbered 11, after V lost 4 bases and J lost 7 bases. Germline V gene lookup returns CDR1 SGDLS and CDR2 YYNGEE. The CDR3 runs 16 residues. CDR3 region: CASSPGDRGLGNEQFF. The CDR3 DNA sequence: TGTGCCAGCAGCCCGGGAGACAGGGGGCTAGGTAATGAGCAGTTCTTC. Full variable domain (remainder filled in from reference TRBV9 and TRBJ2-1): DSGVTQTPKHLITATGQRVTLRCSPRSGDLSVYWYQQSLDQGLQFLIQYYNGEERAKGNILERFSAQQFPDLHSELNLSSLELGDSALYFCASSPGDRGLGNEQFFGPGTRLTVL.

CDR3 in amino acids: CASSQWTVNSYNSPLHF. DNA of the CDR3: TGCGCCAGCAGCCAATGGACTGTGAACTCCTATAATTCACCCCTCCACTTT. The chain links TRBV4-3 to TRBJ1-6; no reliable D call. V was cut by 2 bases and J by 0 bases, with 11 bases left in between. The CDR3 runs 17 residues. CDR1 LGHNA and CDR2 YSLEER come from the germline V gene.

The chain uses TRBV10-3 and TRBJ1-1; tentative D call: TRBD1 (6 bases). The CDR3 length is 14 residues. Trimming removed 5 bases from V and 1 base from J, with 11 bases in between. From germline, CDR1 is ENHRY and CDR2 SYGVKD. The CDR3 DNA follows: TGTGCCATCAGTAACAGGGAGGGGAACACTGAAGCTTTCTTT. This sequence encodes CAISNREGNTEAFF.

This chain uses TRBV7-2 with TRBJ2-7; no definite D call. Germline lookup yields CDR1 SGHTA and CDR2 FQGNSA. The CDR3 is made up of 13 amino acids. Trimming stripped 1 base from V and 3 bases from J, with 7 bases between. DNA of the CDR3: TGTGCCAGCAGCTTAGATCCCAACTACGAGCAGTACTTC. Translation: CASSLDPNYEQYF.

The chain has TRBV30 and TRBJ2-7; the match to TRBD2 covers 9 bases. The trim removed 1 base at V and 6 bases at J, leaving 4 bases unmatched. The CDR3 sequence is 13 residues long. From germline, CDR1 is GTSNPN and CDR2 SVGIG (reference sequence). The CDR3 DNA reads as TGTGCCTGGAGTGGCGGGACTAGCCTCGAGCAGTACTTC. Translating it yields CAWSGGTSLEQYF.

The chain uses TRBV5-1 and TRBJ2-7, with D possibly being TRBD1 (5 bases). Germline V gene data show CDR1 as SGHRS and CDR2 as YFSETQ. The V and J ends lost 4 bases and 1 base respectively, with 12 bases between them. CDR3 length equals 14 residues. The CDR3 nucleotides read TGCGCCAGCAGCGGGGCCGGGTTTTCCTACGAGCAGTACTTC. Protein product: CASSGAGFSYEQYF.

There are a few counts of this clone. This chain joins TRBV27 and TRBJ1-2; TRBD1 matches at 7 bases. CDR3 length: 15 amino acids. With V trimmed by 0 bases and J by 4 bases, 5 bases remained unmatched. CDR1 is MNHEY and CDR2 is SMNVEV in the germline V gene (reference sequence). CDR3 nucleotides: TGTGCCAGCAGTTTATCGACAGGGACCCTCTATGGCTACACCTTC. Protein product: CASSLSTGTLYGYTF.

J is TRBJ2-1 and V is TRBV7-3; possible D gene TRBD1, 6 bases. Trimming shortened V by 3 bases and J by 3 bases, and 6 bases separated the two germline ends. This CDR3 has 13 residues. The germline gives CDR1 SGHTA, CDR2 FQGTGA. The CDR3: CASSLDSYNEQFF. CDR3 in DNA: TGTGCCAGCAGCTTGGACAGCTACAATGAGCAGTTCTTC.

This clone was found a few times. The chain is built from TRBV25-1 and TRBJ1-1, with D possibly being TRBD1 (5 bases). Deletions cut 2 bases from V and 7 bases from J, with 8 bases between. This CDR3 is 12 amino acids long. The germline gives CDR1 MGHDK, CDR2 SYGVNS. The CDR3 coding sequence is TGTGCCAGCAGTGAAGGGGCTTTTGAAGCTTTCTTT. Residues: CASSEGAFEAFF.

The genes are TRBV18 and TRBJ2-1; 8 bases align to TRBD2. Germline CDR1 is KGHSH and CDR2 is LQKENI. Trimming took 3 bases from V and 4 from J; bases not matched to a gene: 20. The CDR3 is 20 amino acids. Written as DNA, the CDR3 is TGTGCCAGCTCACCGGTCGCGTTTCGTGAGCTGACTAGCGAGTACAATGAGCAGTTCTTC. It specifies CASSPVAFRELTSEYNEQFF.

The CDR3: CASSFGQGIDTQYF. The CDR3 nucleotides read TGTGCCAGCAGTTTTGGACAGGGGATTGATACGCAGTATTTT. The chain links TRBV28 to TRBJ2-3; 9 bases match TRBD1. The CDR3 consists of 14 residues. The germline V gene has CDR1 MDHEN and CDR2 SYDVKM. After removal of 3 bases from V and 6 bases from J, the junction contained 4 bases not matched to a gene.

This clone has just one count. This chain links TRBV7-2 with TRBJ2-7, with 7 bases that match TRBD2. The CDR3 loop spans 15 amino acids. V was pared by 1 base and J by 0 bases, with 3 bases of the junction left unmatched. CDR1 and CDR2 (germline): SGHTA, FQGNSA. DNA of the CDR3: TGTGCCAGCAGCTTAGACGGGGGGACCTCCTACGAGCAGTACTTC. Amino acids: CASSLDGGTSYEQYF.

This clone came up once. The same CDR3 also results from other DNA sequences found in this sample. The V call is TRBV7-3, the J call TRBJ2-1; 9 bases align to TRBD1. The CDR3 has 13 amino acids. V lost 3 bases and J lost 6; bases outside the gene matches: 0. CDR1 is SGHTA, CDR2 FQGTGA, per germline. The chain's CDR3 is CASSLTGGNEQFF. The CDR3 DNA reads TGTGCCAGCAGCTTGACAGGGGGCAATGAGCAGTTCTTC.

The chain has TRBV6-5 and TRBJ2-7; the D call may be TRBD1 or TRBD2 (5 bases each). The CDR3 is made up of 13 amino acids. V dropped 7 bases and J dropped 3 bases, with 13 bases sitting between them. In germline, CDR1 is MNHEY, CDR2 SVGAGI. The CDR3 is CASKRGRGYEQYF. The CDR3 DNA reads as TGTGCCAGCAAGAGGGGTAGGGGCTACGAGCAGTACTTC.

V gene TRBV6-1 combines with J gene TRBJ2-7; D call uncertain. Germline V CDR1 and CDR2: MNHNS, SASEGT. V lost 0 bases to trimming and J lost 4 bases, with 4 bases between them. The CDR3 consists of 12 residues. This chain's CDR3 is CASSEARYEQYF. DNA for the CDR3: TGTGCCAGCAGTGAAGCGAGATACGAGCAGTACTTC.

V gene TRBV21-1 combines with J gene TRBJ1-2; the table's D gene call, TRBD1, was not cross checked with the DNA. TRBV21-1 is tagged as a pseudogene. The CDR3 sequence is 18 residues long. In nucleotides, the CDR3 is TGTGCCAGCAGCTCAAGAACATTGGGGACAGGGGGCATCTATGGCTACACCTTC. This encodes CASSSRTLGTGGIYGYTF.

The chain links TRBV6-1 to TRBJ1-2; tentatively, D is TRBD1 (5 bases). The CDR3 has 15 amino acids. Per the germline V gene, CDR1 is MNHNS and CDR2 is SASEGT. Between the trimmed V and J ends, which lost 6 bases and 4 bases, there was a span of 18 bases. Written as DNA, the CDR3 is TGTGCCAGCAGCGTTGGACAAGGGATCGGCTATGGCTACACCTTC. Translated: CASSVGQGIGYGYTF.

J is TRBJ1-6 and V is TRBV15; TRBD1 matches 7 bases. The CDR3 has 17 amino acids. CDR1 and CDR2 (germline): LNHNV, YYDKDF (reference sequence). V shed 1 base and J 6 bases; nucleotides not matched to a gene: 9. The CDR3 reads CATSRVNRGVGNSPLHF. The DNA of the CDR3 is TGTGCCACCAGCAGAGTGAACAGGGGCGTGGGTAATTCACCCCTCCACTTT.

V is TRBV6-1 and J is TRBJ2-1; possibly TRBD1 or TRBD2 for D (5 bases each). This CDR3 has 14 amino acids. CDR1 is MNHNS and CDR2 is SASEGT in the germline V gene. V lost 2 bases, J lost 6 bases, and 11 bases lay in between. Written as DNA, the CDR3 is TGTGCCAGCAGTGAAAGACCAGGGAGCAATGAGCAGTTCTTC. Encoded protein: CASSERPGSNEQFF.